These T cell receptor beta chains were read from a single sample in a study of T-cell memory formation after mild COVID-19. One entry per CDR3 protein, called by TCRdb with MiXCR from the 5' RACE reads. Among about 300,000 distinct CDR3 sequences listed, 15% to 20% were seen once. The sample consisted of PBMCs or a T cell subset sorted from them (not recorded which). These receptors originate from a man aged 18 to 30 who had mild COVID-19 (a few samples of this study predate the infection). Cell type and time point are not known. Each CDR3 is given with its conserved first and last residue. The D gene is left open where the match is weak. Size is omitted from some rows. Given values are once, few, many or a class for expanded clones.

>TRBJ2-3|TRBV29-1|TRBD1|.
TGCAGCGTTGACCAGGGGGCTGGGGATACGCAGTATTTT
CSVDQGAGDTQYF
>TRBJ1-3|TRBV12-3/TRBV12-4|.|.
TGTGCCAGCAGTTTGGGCCAGTGGGGGTCTGGAAACACCATATATTTT
CASSLGQWGSGNTIYF
>TRBJ2-3|TRBV7-2|.|few
TGTGCCAGCAGCTTTTATCGTGATACGCAGTATTTT
CASSFYRDTQYF
>TRBJ2-1|TRBV4-1|TRBD1|.
TGCGCCAGCAGCCAAGATGGGACAGGGGATGAGCAGTTCTTC
CASSQDGTGDEQFF
>TRBJ2-1|TRBV10-3|TRBD2|.
TGTGCCATCAGTGAGTCGGTAGCGGGGGGAAACAATGAGCAGTTCTTC
CAISESVAGGNNEQFF
>TRBJ2-1|TRBV6-6|TRBD2|few
TGTGCCAGCAGTTCCCCCGCGGGGGCCTACAATGAGCAGTTCTTC
CASSSPAGAYNEQFF
>TRBJ1-1|TRBV7-9|.|.
TGTGCCAGCAGCTTAGAGAGGGAAACTGAAGATTTCTTT
CASSLERETEDFF
>TRBJ1-2|TRBV19|.|.
TGTGCCAGTAGTATTCGCCGGCAGGCGCGCGGCGGTGGCTACACCTTC
CASSIRRQARGGGYTF
>TRBJ2-1|TRBV7-2|.|.
TGTGCCAGCAGCCAACTTGGTGAGCAGTTCTTC
CASSQLGEQFF
>TRBJ2-1|TRBV7-6|.|.
TGTGCCAGCAGCCGGACCGGGGAGTCAGGGAACAATGAGCAGTTCTTC
CASSRTGESGNNEQFF
>TRBJ1-2|TRBV3-1|TRBD1|few
TGTGCCAGCAGCCGGGGACAGTCTAACTATGGCTACACCTTC
CASSRGQSNYGYTF
>TRBJ2-7|TRBV5-1|.|few
TGCGCCAGCAGCTACGGGGACAATTACGACGAGCAGTACTTC
CASSYGDNYDEQYF
>TRBJ2-3|TRBV12-3/TRBV12-4|.|.
TGTGCCAGCAGTCCCGGGGGAATGTACACAGATACGCAGTATTTT
CASSPGGMYTDTQYF
>TRBJ2-2|TRBV9|.|.
TGTGCCAGCAGCGTAGTTTGGACCGGGGAGCTGTTTTTT
CASSVVWTGELFF
>TRBJ1-1|TRBV27|TRBD1|many
TGTGCCAGCAGTAGCGCCGGGACAGGGTATCCTGAAGCTTTCTTT
CASSSAGTGYPEAFF
>TRBJ1-2|TRBV6-2/TRBV6-3|.|.
TGTGCCAGCAGTTACTCAAAGGGGAGTTTGCATGGCTACACCTTC
CASSYSKGSLHGYTF
>TRBJ1-6|TRBV28|.|.
TGTGCCACCCTCGGGGCGGGTAACCCCTATAATTCACCCCTCCACTTT
CATLGAGNPYNSPLHF
>TRBJ2-5|TRBV2|.|few
TGTGCCAGCAGCCAATCCCACGGGGAGGACCAAGAGACCCAGTACTTC
CASSQSHGEDQETQYF
>TRBJ1-5|TRBV5-1|.|.
TGCGCCAGCAGCATCTTACCTAGGGGTGGCGGCAATCAGCCCCAGCATTTT
CASSILPRGGGNQPQHF
>TRBJ2-5|TRBV12-3/TRBV12-4|TRBD1|few
TGTGCCAGCAGTCACAGGGGAACGGTGAAGACCCAGTACTTC
CASSHRGTVKTQYF
>TRBJ2-6|TRBV29-1|.|.
TGCAGCGTTGTCTGGGCCTCCGGGGCCAACGTCCTGACTTTC
CSVVWASGANVLTF
>TRBJ1-1|TRBV12-3/TRBV12-4|.|.
TGTGCCAGCTGGGGGTCCACTGAAGCTTTCTTT
CASWGSTEAFF
>TRBJ2-3|TRBV12-3/TRBV12-4|.|many
TGTGCCAGCAGTTTAGCGGTACATAGCACAGATACGCAGTATTTT
CASSLAVHSTDTQYF
>TRBJ2-5|TRBV6-2/TRBV6-3|.|many
TGTGCCAGCAGACCGTGGACTGAGGAGACCCAGTACTTC
CASRPWTEETQYF
>TRBJ2-3|TRBV20-1|TRBD2|.
TGCAGTGCCCCAAGAGCGGGGGGCGGGACAGATACGCAGTATTTT
CSAPRAGGGTDTQYF
>TRBJ2-3|TRBV7-9|.|few
TGTGCCAGCAGCTTAACGCAGGCAGGGGATACGCAGTATTTT
CASSLTQAGDTQYF
>TRBJ1-2|TRBV5-1|.|.
TGCGCCAGCAGCTTTGGCATAGGACCTGGCTATGGCTACACCTTC
CASSFGIGPGYGYTF
>TRBJ2-4|TRBV19|TRBD1|.
TGTGCCAGTAGAATAGGATCGGGACAGACACCTAACATTCAGTACTTC
CASRIGSGQTPNIQYF
>TRBJ2-4|TRBV7-8|.|.
TGTGCCAGCAGCTTAACTCTAGACAAAAACATTCAGTACTTC
CASSLTLDKNIQYF
>TRBJ2-3|TRBV11-3|TRBD1|.
TGTGCCAGCAGCCCGGACAGGGCCGGCACAGATACGCAGTATTTT
CASSPDRAGTDTQYF
>TRBJ2-7|TRBV7-9|.|.
TGTGCCAGCAGCTACGAACGGGACTACGAGCAGTACTTC
CASSYERDYEQYF
>TRBJ1-5|TRBV20-1|.|few
TGCAGTGCGAGTCAGGGAAATCAGCCCCAGCATTTT
CSASQGNQPQHF
>TRBJ1-1|TRBV21-1|.|.
TGTGCCAGCAGCAAGGGTTACAAAGCTTTCTTT
CASSKGYKAFF
>TRBJ2-5|TRBV5-5|.|few
TGTGCCAGCAGCGGTTGGGGGCAACGGTACTTC
CASSGWGQRYF
>TRBJ2-3|TRBV20-1|TRBD2|.
TGCAGTGCTGAGCCCCCAGCGGGGCGACTCCCTAGCACAGATACGCAGTATTTT
CSAEPPAGRLPSTDTQYF
>TRBJ1-5|TRBV6-5|.|few
TGTGCCAGCAGTTACGCCCAGATCAATCAGCCCCAGCATTTT
CASSYAQINQPQHF
>TRBJ1-5|TRBV20-1|.|few
TGCAGTGCTAGCGCGGACAGCAATCAGCCCCAGCATTTT
CSASADSNQPQHF
>TRBJ2-5|TRBV10-2|.|.
TGCGCCAGGAGGGCCGCAGGAGAGACCCAGTACTTC
CARRAAGETQYF
>TRBJ2-7|TRBV18|.|.
TGTGCCAGCTCAGAGTCCGAGGGCTACGAGCAGTACTTC
CASSESEGYEQYF
>TRBJ1-1|TRBV28|TRBD1|.
TGTGCCAGCAGTCCGGGACAGGGAATCCCTCTGCTCTTT
CASSPGQGIPLLF
>TRBJ1-5|TRBV9|.|few
TGTGCCAGCAGCCCGACGGGGGGGGCCAAGCAGCCCCAGCATTTT
CASSPTGGAKQPQHF
>TRBJ1-1|TRBV9|TRBD1|few
TGTGCCAGCAGCGCCTTACAGGGGGATGGTGGGAACACTGAAGCTTTCTTT
CASSALQGDGGNTEAFF
>TRBJ2-7|TRBV4-2|.|.
TGTGCCAGCAGCCAGATAGGGGGGGCGGGGACCTACGAGCAGTACTTC
CASSQIGGAGTYEQYF
>TRBJ1-2|TRBV7-9|TRBD1|few
TGTGCCAGCAGACCCGGGACAGGCTATGGCTACACCTTC
CASRPGTGYGYTF
>TRBJ2-1|TRBV13|.|.
TGTGCCAGCAGCACGTCACGAGTCGGCAATGAGCAGTTCTTC
CASSTSRVGNEQFF
>TRBJ2-3|TRBV7-9|.|.
TGTGCCAGCAGCCCGCAGGACCTCACAGATACGCAGTATTTT
CASSPQDLTDTQYF
>TRBJ2-3|TRBV9|TRBD1|.
TGTGCCAGCAGCGAGGACAGGCTCACAGATACGCAGTATTTT
CASSEDRLTDTQYF
>TRBJ2-3|TRBV7-9|.|few
TGTGCCAGCAGCTATGCAGGGGCAGATACGCAGTATTTT
CASSYAGADTQYF
>TRBJ2-5|TRBV6-2/TRBV6-3|.|.
TGTGCCAGCAGATACAGAGAGACCCAGTACTTC
CASRYRETQYF
>TRBJ1-3|TRBV7-2|TRBD1|many
TGTGCCAGCAGCTATACGACAGGGGGCTCTGGAAACACCATATATTTT
CASSYTTGGSGNTIYF
>TRBJ2-3|TRBV7-9|.|.
TGTGCCAGCAGCTTAGCCGGGACGGAGGGGACAGATACGCAGTATTTT
CASSLAGTEGTDTQYF
>TRBJ1-1|TRBV5-1|.|.
TGCGCCAGCAGCCCCGGGTGGGGCATGAACACTGAAGCTTTCTTT
CASSPGWGMNTEAFF
>TRBJ2-7|TRBV12-3/TRBV12-4|.|.
TGTGCCAGCAGTTTAGGCTGGAACGAGCAGTACTTC
CASSLGWNEQYF
>TRBJ1-2|TRBV7-3|TRBD1|few
TGTGCCAACAGGACAGGGGTGAACTATGGCTACACCTTC
CANRTGVNYGYTF
>TRBJ2-1|TRBV4-3|.|few
TGCGCCAGCAGCCAAGAGCCGAGGTCCAATGAGCAGTTCTTC
CASSQEPRSNEQFF
>TRBJ1-2|TRBV29-1|.|few
TGCAGCGTAAAGACAGGAGACTATGGCTACACCTTC
CSVKTGDYGYTF
>TRBJ1-5|TRBV7-2|.|.
TGTGCCAGCAGCTTAGAGTATCAGCCCCAGCATTTT
CASSLEYQPQHF
>TRBJ1-1|TRBV7-9|.|.
TGTGCCAGCAGGGCAGGGAACACTGAAGCTTTCTTT
CASRAGNTEAFF
>TRBJ1-6|TRBV6-5|.|few
TGTGCCAGCAGGGAGAAATTGGATTCACCCCTCCACTTT
CASREKLDSPLHF